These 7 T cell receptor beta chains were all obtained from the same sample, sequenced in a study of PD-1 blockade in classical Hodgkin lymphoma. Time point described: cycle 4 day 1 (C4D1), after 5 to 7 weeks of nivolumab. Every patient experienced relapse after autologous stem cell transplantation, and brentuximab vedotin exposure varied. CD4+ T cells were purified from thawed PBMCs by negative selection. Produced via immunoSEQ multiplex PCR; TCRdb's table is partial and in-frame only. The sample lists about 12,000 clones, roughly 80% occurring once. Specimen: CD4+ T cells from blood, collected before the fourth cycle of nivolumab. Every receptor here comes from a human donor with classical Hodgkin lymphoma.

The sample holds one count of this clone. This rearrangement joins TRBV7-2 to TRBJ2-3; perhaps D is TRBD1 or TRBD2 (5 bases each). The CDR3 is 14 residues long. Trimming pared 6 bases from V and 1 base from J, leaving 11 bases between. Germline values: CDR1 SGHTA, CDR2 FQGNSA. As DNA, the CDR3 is TGTGCCAGCAGTTACGGGGCTCGCACAGATACGCAGTATTTT. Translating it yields CASSYGARTDTQYF.

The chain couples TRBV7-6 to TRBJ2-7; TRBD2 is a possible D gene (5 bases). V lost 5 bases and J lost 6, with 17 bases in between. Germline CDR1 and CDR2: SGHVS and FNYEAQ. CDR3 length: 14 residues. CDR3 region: CASSLQEGSGEQYF. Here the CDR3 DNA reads TGTGCCAGCAGCCTCCAAGAGGGTTCCGGCGAGCAGTACTTC.

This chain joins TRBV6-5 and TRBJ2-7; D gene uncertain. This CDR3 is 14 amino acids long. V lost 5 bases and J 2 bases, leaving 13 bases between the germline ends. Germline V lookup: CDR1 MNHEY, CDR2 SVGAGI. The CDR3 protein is CASSPRPRAYEQYF. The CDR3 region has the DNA TGTGCCAGCAGTCCCCGGCCCCGGGCCTACGAGCAGTACTTC.

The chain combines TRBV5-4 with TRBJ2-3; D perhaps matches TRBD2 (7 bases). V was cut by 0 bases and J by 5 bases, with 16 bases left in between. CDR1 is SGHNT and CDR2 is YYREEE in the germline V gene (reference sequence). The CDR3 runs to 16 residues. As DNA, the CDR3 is TGTGCCAGCAGCTTGGCCCTGTGGGGGGGCTTAGATACGCAGTATTTT. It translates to CASSLALWGGLDTQYF.

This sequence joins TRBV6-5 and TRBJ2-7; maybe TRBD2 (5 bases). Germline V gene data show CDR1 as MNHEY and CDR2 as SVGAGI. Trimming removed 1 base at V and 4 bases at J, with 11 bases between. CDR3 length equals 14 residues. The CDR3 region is CASSYLRTGYEQYF. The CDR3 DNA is TGTGCCAGCAGTTACTTGAGGACTGGATACGAGCAGTACTTC.

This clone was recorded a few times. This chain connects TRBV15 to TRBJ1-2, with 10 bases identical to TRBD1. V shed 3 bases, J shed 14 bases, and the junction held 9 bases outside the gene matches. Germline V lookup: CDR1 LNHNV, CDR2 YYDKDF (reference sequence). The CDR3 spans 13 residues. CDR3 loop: CATSRPTGTGETF. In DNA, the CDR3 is TGTGCCACCAGCAGGCCAACGGGGACAGGGGAAACCTTC.

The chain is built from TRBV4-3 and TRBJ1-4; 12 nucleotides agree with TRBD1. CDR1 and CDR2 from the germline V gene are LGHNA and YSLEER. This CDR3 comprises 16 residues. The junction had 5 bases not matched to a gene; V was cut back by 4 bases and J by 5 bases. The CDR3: CASSPGQGALNEKLFF. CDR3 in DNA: TGCGCCAGCAGCCCGGGACAGGGGGCTTTGAATGAAAAACTGTTTTTT.